Presented here are 24 T cell receptor beta chains from one specimen sequenced in a study of cytomegalovirus exposure and HLA in healthy donors (dated by TCRdb to 2016 to 2017). The library was obtained by the immunoSEQ multiplex PCR assay. A mixture of 60 forward primers for TCR Vbeta segments and 13 reverse primers for TCR Jbeta segments was used in the multiplex PCR. The table was pulled from immuneACCESS by TCRdb, which kept in-frame rearrangements only. Such tables lose some clones; where checked, under half of the loss comes from unresolved V genes, and the rest has no known cause. The sample includes some 150,000 clones, with 81% observed a single time. The ten largest clones represent approximately 13% of the sample. The specimen sequenced was PBMCs. Source of these receptors: a woman aged 45 to 65 in good health and CMV-seronegative.

The chain combines TRBV27 with TRBJ1-1; a possible D gene is TRBD1 (5 bases). CDR1 and CDR2 (germline): MNHEY, SMNVEV (reference sequence). This CDR3 region has 14 residues. Trimming removed 5 bases from V and 7 bases from J, with 17 bases in between. This CDR3 is CASSLRFPRDEAFF. The CDR3 bases are TGTGCCAGCAGTCTCCGTTTTCCCAGGGATGAAGCTTTCTTT.

The J gene is TRBJ2-6, the V gene TRBV6-5, with 8 bases matching TRBD1. CDR1 is MNHEY and CDR2 is SVGAGI in the germline V gene. The CDR3 is 15 amino acids. With V trimmed by 6 bases and J by 4 bases, 5 bases remained unmatched. The CDR3: CASRQGGVGANVLTF. CDR3 nucleotide sequence: TGTGCCAGCAGACAGGGGGGCGTGGGGGCCAACGTCCTGACTTTC.

The genes are TRBV7-2 and TRBJ1-1; D unclear. The CDR3 loop spans 13 amino acids. The V and J ends lost 4 bases and 6 bases respectively, with 12 bases between them. Germline CDR1 SGHTA, CDR2 FQGNSA. DNA for the CDR3: TGTGCCAGCAGCTCTCCGGGTGTTTCTGAAGCTTTCTTT. This sequence encodes CASSSPGVSEAFF.

The CDR3 nucleotides are TGCGCCAGCAGCTTGACTCCAACTGAGACAGATACGCAGTATTTT. Amino acids: CASSLTPTETDTQYF. The gene calls are TRBV5-1 and TRBJ2-3; D not certain. The germline gives CDR1 SGHRS, CDR2 YFSETQ. The CDR3 is made up of 15 amino acids. Trimming stripped 1 base from V and 3 bases from J, with 12 bases between.

The CDR3 region is CASSPSGRAGEQYF. The CDR3 bases are TGTGCCAGCTCGCCTAGCGGGAGGGCCGGGGAGCAGTACTTC. J is TRBJ2-7 and V is TRBV18; 12 positions agree with TRBD2. V was clipped by 6 bases and J by 7 bases; unmatched bases: 7. The V gene's germline CDR1 is KGHSH and CDR2 LQKENI. The CDR3 has 14 amino acids.

In its sample, this clone was seen many times. The chain employs TRBV20-1 and TRBJ2-7; D not resolved. The CDR3 is 10 residues long. The V gene lost 5 bases and the J gene lost 3 bases, with 5 bases spanning the gap. Germline V CDR1 and CDR2: DFQATT, SNEGSKA (reference sequence). The CDR3 nucleotides are TGCAGTGCTGAGTACTACGAGCAGTACTTC. This translates into CSAEYYEQYF.

The chain combines TRBV10-3 with TRBJ2-1; 8 bases align to TRBD2. V lost 10 bases to trimming and J lost 5 bases; unmatched junction nucleotides: 10. Germline V gene sequence: CDR1 ENHRY, CDR2 SYGVKD. The CDR3 totals 14 residues. The CDR3 nucleotides read TGTGCCAGCGCTAGCGGGCCCCCGGACAATGAGCAGTTCTTC. Its translation is CASASGPPDNEQFF.

The genes are TRBV27 and TRBJ1-3; D not certain. CDR3 length equals 14 residues. Per germline, CDR1 MNHEY and CDR2 SMNVEV (reference sequence). Trimming removed 10 bases from V and 0 bases from J, with 13 bases in between. The CDR3 spells CAKNHCSSGNTIYF. The CDR3 bases are TGTGCCAAAAACCATTGCAGCTCTGGAAACACCATATATTTT.

The chain combines TRBV4-1 with TRBJ1-3, with 7 bases fitting TRBD1. V gave up 5 bases and J gave up 0 bases; unmatched junction bases: 7. The germline V gene has CDR1 MGHRA and CDR2 YSYEKL. This CDR3 contains 16 residues. Here the CDR3 DNA reads TGCGCCAGCAGCTTTAGGGACAGAGACTCTGGAAACACCATATATTTT. It yields the protein CASSFRDRDSGNTIYF.

This clone was recorded a few times. The chain is built from TRBV11-1 and TRBJ1-1; no clear D. Trimming removed 5 bases from V and 1 base from J, with 11 bases in between. CDR1 is SGHAT, CDR2 FQDESV, per germline (reference sequence). The CDR3 totals 14 residues. The CDR3 region is CASSAGIGNTEAFF. CDR3 bases: TGTGCCAGCAGCGCGGGCATTGGGAACACTGAAGCTTTCTTT. Filled out from reference TRBV11-1 and TRBJ1-1, the complete variable domain reads EAEVAQSPRYKITEKSQAVAFWCDPISGHATLYWYRQILGQGPELLVQFQDESVVDDSQLPKDRFSAERLKGVDSTLKIQPAELGDSAMYLCASSAGIGNTEAFFGQGTRLTVV.

This clone was seen only once. The genes are TRBV6-1 and TRBJ2-4; TRBD1 matches 8 bases. The CDR3 contains 15 residues. CDR1 and CDR2 from the germline V gene are MNHNS and SASEGT. V lost 4 bases, J lost 3 bases, and 5 bases stayed unmatched. The CDR3: CASSGQTGVKNIQYF. CDR3 in DNA: TGTGCCAGCAGTGGCCAGACAGGGGTCAAAAACATTCAGTACTTC.

The chain is built from TRBV5-4 and TRBJ2-1, with TRBD2 matching 9 bases. V trimming: 2 bases; J trimming: 8 bases; junction bases outside the gene matches: 8. The CDR3 consists of 15 residues. Looked up from germline, CDR1 is SGHNT and CDR2 is YYREEE (reference sequence). The CDR3 is CASSFRRGGRYEQFF. The CDR3 nucleotides are TGTGCCAGCAGCTTCCGGCGGGGGGGCCGATATGAGCAGTTCTTC.

The chain carries TRBV4-1 and TRBJ1-2, with D possibly TRBD1 on 6 matching bases. V shed 0 bases and J shed 6 bases, with 11 bases lying between them. Germline V gives CDR1 MGHRA, CDR2 YSYEKL. The CDR3 loop spans 14 amino acids. CDR3 in amino acids: CASSQDMGANGYTF. CDR3 in DNA: TGCGCCAGCAGCCAAGATATGGGGGCCAATGGCTACACCTTC.

J is TRBJ2-1 and V is TRBV9; 7 positions match TRBD1. The CDR3 has 16 amino acids. Germline lookup yields CDR1 SGDLS and CDR2 YYNGEE. V lost 3 bases, J lost 0 bases, and 6 bases stayed unmatched. The CDR3 DNA follows: TGTGCCAGCAGCGCGGACAGGCCCAGCTCCTACAATGAGCAGTTCTTC. The encoded protein is CASSADRPSSYNEQFF.

As to this clone: Because it lacks the conserved phenylalanine or tryptophan at the end, this CDR3 is likely a read error. This chain joins TRBV9 and TRBJ1-2, with D tentatively TRBD1 (5 bases). Germline V gene lookup returns CDR1 SGDLS and CDR2 YYNGEE. The germline V and J ends were trimmed by 0 bases and 5 bases, with 17 bases remaining between them. The CDR3 spans 16 residues. CDR3 bases: TGTGCCAGCAGCGTAGAAGCCGTAGTTGGGGGGTATGGCTACACCTCC. It encodes CASSVEAVVGGYGYTS.

The CDR3 loop reads CASSVNRGLSDEQFF. Here the CDR3 DNA reads TGTGCCAGCAGTGTAAACAGGGGGCTTTCGGATGAGCAGTTCTTC. The chain couples TRBV6-1 to TRBJ2-1; 9 nucleotides agree with TRBD1. After removal of 4 bases from V and 8 bases from J, the junction contained 9 bases not matched to a gene. Germline lookup yields CDR1 MNHNS and CDR2 SASEGT. CDR3 length equals 15 residues.

This clone turned up a few times. The chain is built from TRBV19 and TRBJ2-7, with 8 bases that match TRBD1. The CDR3 extends over 15 amino acids. CDR1 and CDR2 from the germline V gene are LNHDA and SQIVND (reference sequence). The ends lost 6 bases at V and 3 bases at J; junction bases unmatched: 10. In nucleotides, the CDR3 is TGTGCCAGTAGCAGAGACCGGGACAGGATCTACGAGCAGTACTTC. It translates to CASSRDRDRIYEQYF.

This chain links TRBV20-1 with TRBJ2-7, with a possible D match to TRBD2 (5 bases). This CDR3 is 11 amino acids long. The germline V gene encodes CDR1 DFQATT and CDR2 SNEGSKA (reference sequence). V gave up 3 bases and J gave up 6 bases, with 9 bases separating them. CDR3 amino acids: CSARVGIEQYF. The CDR3 DNA reads as TGCAGTGCTAGGGTCGGGATCGAGCAGTACTTC.

This clone was observed once. The chain carries TRBV30 and TRBJ1-1; no clear D. This CDR3 has 13 residues. Per the germline V gene, CDR1 is GTSNPN and CDR2 is SVGIG (reference sequence). Trimming left V 0 bases short and J 1 base short, with 6 bases between. In DNA, the CDR3 is TGTGCCTGGAGTGTTCGGGAGAACACTGAAGCTTTCTTT. Amino acids: CAWSVRENTEAFF.

Written as DNA, the CDR3 is TGCGCCAGCAGCCAAGGTTCGGCCAGCGGGAGGTACAATGAGCAGTTCTTC. Translating gives CASSQGSASGRYNEQFF. The chain uses TRBV4-1 and TRBJ2-1; 9 bases align to TRBD2. The CDR3 length is 17 residues. CDR1 is MGHRA, CDR2 YSYEKL, per germline. With 1 base clipped from V and 4 bases from J, the junction kept 8 bases outside the gene matches.

This chain uses TRBV6-1 with TRBJ1-5, with 7 bases matching TRBD1. CDR1 is MNHNS and CDR2 is SASEGT in the germline V gene. The CDR3 covers 15 residues. After removal of 4 bases from V and 3 bases from J, the junction contained 6 bases not matched to a gene. The CDR3 nucleotides read TGTGCCAGCAGTGTCCTAACAGGGGTCAATCAGCCCCAGCATTTT. Protein: CASSVLTGVNQPQHF.

The rearrangement joins TRBV18 to TRBJ1-2; no clear D. Germline V lookup: CDR1 KGHSH, CDR2 LQKENI. CDR3 size: 15 residues. Trimming removed 2 bases from V and 6 bases from J, with 16 bases in between. The CDR3 DNA follows: TGTGCCAGCTCACCATACCTTGGCGCCGGAGATGGCTACACCTTC. Protein: CASSPYLGAGDGYTF.

J is TRBJ2-2 and V is TRBV5-1, with D maybe TRBD1 (5 bases). The CDR3 is 16 residues long. Deletions cut 1 base from V and 2 bases from J, with 12 bases between. The germline CDR1 and CDR2 sequences are SGHRS and YFSETQ. The chain's CDR3 is CASSLIPGKNTGELFF. Written as DNA, the CDR3 is TGCGCCAGCAGCTTGATTCCAGGGAAAAACACCGGGGAGCTGTTTTTT.

The chain has TRBV6-5 and TRBJ2-7; 9 nucleotides agree with TRBD2. CDR3 length: 14 amino acids. V shed 2 bases, J shed 4 bases, and the junction held 3 bases outside the gene matches. Looked up from germline, CDR1 is MNHEY and CDR2 is SVGAGI. CDR3 sequence: CASSYGREGYEQYF. In DNA form, the CDR3 reads TGTGCCAGCAGTTACGGGCGGGAGGGTTACGAGCAGTACTTC.